The source of this T cell receptor beta chain is a study of blood T cell repertoires in COVID-19 (dated by TCRdb to the early 2020s). In terms of the full investigation: Collaborator samples came from the United States, Italy and Spain and covered acute and convalescent phases of COVID-19. The dataset comprised deeply sampled blood TCRbeta repertoires from subjects exposed to, actively infected with, or recovered from COVID-19. Sample metadata almost always included a de-identified subject ID, COVID-19 status, age in years and sex. The repertoires were released in a freely available public database intended as a resource for research on the immune response to SARS-CoV-2. Where available, HLA class I and class II types were obtained from metadata supplied by the sample provider rather than from assay-based typing. The samples were drawn from the first 160 participants of the ongoing ImmuneRACE study and from over 950 subjects provided by 6 global collaborators. The material from the prospective study consisted of cDNA or gDNA derived from T cells, B-cell-depleted T cells, or PBMCs. Results the study describes overall, beyond this receptor: The quantity of clinical and demographic metadata differed by source and by participant and was supplied without curation.

A word on this clone: Its antigen has not been determined. Within one base of it there is no much larger clone, and no base qualities were kept.

TCRbeta CDR3 regions were amplified from genomic DNA by means of the immunoSEQ Assay, a bias-controlled multiplex PCR. Turning to the authors' computational methods: Within the assay, amplification of reference gene primers was used to estimate how many nucleated cells each sample contained. To quantify the absolute abundance of each unique TCRbeta CDR3 rearrangement, sequence reads were collapsed and filtered. For each sample, productive Simpson clonality was calculated by taking the square root of Simpson's diversity index across productive rearrangements. This immuneACCESS table, as held by TCRdb, lists in-frame sequences with V and J called but not all clones. Of the missing ones, under half trace to an unresolved V gene in checked studies; the others have no known cause. V and J calls and clone size come straight from that table; D and trimming were deduced from the DNA. For this sample there are around 220,000 clones; around 83% appear just once. Around 9.6% of the sample is held by the ten biggest clonotypes.

In Seattle, one collaborating source enrolled patients while the infection was active and tracked those patients longitudinally over the course of disease. Whole blood was collected in K2EDTA tubes by collaborating institutions according to the institutions' own protocols. For TCRbeta analysis, collaborators shipped samples as frozen whole blood, isolated PBMCs, or DNA extracted from either of those sample types. What was sequenced was peripheral blood. This TCR was recovered from a woman aged 45-65 years with COVID-19, enrolled during active disease.

The CDR3 sequence is CASSLDRLAKNIQYF. The DNA is as follows: TGTGCCAGCAGCTTGGACCGGTTAGCCAAAAACATTCAGTACTTC. Recombination connected TRBV5-4 to TRBJ2-4; a confident D gene designation cannot be given. CDR1 is given as SGHNT and CDR2 as YYREEE, both from the germline V gene (reference sequence). The CDR3 runs 15 residues from the cysteine to the phenylalanine. CDR3 DNA is the only sequence kept; it has 45 bases, read in frame from the first base. The V end loses 0 bases and the J end loses 0 bases, and a stretch of 7 bases separates them. When the CDR3 is completed using the reference TRBV5-4 and TRBJ2-4 genes on either side, the full variable domain is ETGVTQSPTHLIKTRGQQVTLRCSSQSGHNTVSWYQQALGQGPQFIFQYYREEENGRGNFPPRFSGLQFPNYSSELNVNALELDDSALYLCASSLDRLAKNIQYFGAGTRLSVL.